Included here is one TCR beta chain sequence, with context. CDR3 length equals 12 residues. With 5 bases removed from V and 8 bases from J, the gap between germline ends came to 12 bases. These data belong to a study of blood T cell repertoires in COVID-19. Study-wide background: T cells, B-cell-depleted T cells, or PBMCs supplied cDNA or gDNA.

Methods used by the authors: Counts of nucleated cells, estimated from reference gene primer amplification, were obtained. Sequenced by immunoSEQ multiplex PCR; TCRdb stores in-frame clones only, minus some. The V and J calls and clone size come from that table; D and trimming were worked out from the DNA. The data hold about 170,000 clones, with more than 85% observed a single time. While infection was still active, Seattle patients were enrolled and then followed longitudinally. The chain joins TRBV12-3 or TRBV12-4 to TRBJ1-1; TRBD1 is a possible D gene (6 bases). Input material: peripheral blood. The clonotype comes from a woman over 75 with COVID-19, enrolled during active disease. As DNA, the CDR3 is TGTGCCAGCAGTCATGAAGGGGGAGAAGCTTTCTTT. Its protein is CASSHEGGEAFF.